The sequence of this T cell receptor beta chain was determined in a study of blood T cells in healthy people across ages. This clonotype was seen more than once but under ten times. The authors ran a second PCR of about 7 to 11 cycles using a sample-barcoded 5' primer and a J-beta primer mix. TCRdb redid the calling of the 5' RACE reads with MiXCR, one entry per CDR3 protein. The table shows 800,000 or so distinct CDR3 sequences, with more than 20% occurring only once. Germline CDR1 ENHRY, CDR2 SYGVKD. Trimming cost V 0 bases and J 3 bases; bases outside gene matches: 5. The CDR3 totals 16 residues. The same sample was also used in a study of T cells of mothers and their children.

This chain joins TRBV10-3 and TRBJ2-3; 8 bases fit TRBD1. The sequence came from a boy aged 10-17 years in good health. The sample was blood. The chain's CDR3 is CAISESGDRITDTQYF. Written as DNA, the CDR3 is TGTGCCATCAGTGAGTCGGGGGACAGGATTACAGATACGCAGTATTTT.